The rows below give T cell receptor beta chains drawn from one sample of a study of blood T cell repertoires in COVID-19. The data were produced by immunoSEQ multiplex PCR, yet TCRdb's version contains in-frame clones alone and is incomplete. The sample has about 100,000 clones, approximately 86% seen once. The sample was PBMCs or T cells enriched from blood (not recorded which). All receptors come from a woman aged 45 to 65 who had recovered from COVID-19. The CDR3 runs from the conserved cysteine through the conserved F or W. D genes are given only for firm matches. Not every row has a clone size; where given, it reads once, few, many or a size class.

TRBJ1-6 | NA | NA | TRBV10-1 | TGCGCCAGCAGTGAGTACAGGGATTCACCCCTCCACTTT | CASSEYRDSPLHF
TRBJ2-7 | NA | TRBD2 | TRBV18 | TGTGCCAGCTCACCACGGAATGCGGCTAGCGGGAGTCCCGAGCAGTACTTC | CASSPRNAASGSPEQYF
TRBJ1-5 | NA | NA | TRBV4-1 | TGCGCCAGCAGCCAAGTGGGCAGGGATGGACAGCCCCAGCATTTT | CASSQVGRDGQPQHF
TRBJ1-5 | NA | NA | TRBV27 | TGTGCCAGCAGTCACCGAGACAGTCCACGTAGCAATCAGCCCCAGCATTTT | CASSHRDSPRSNQPQHF
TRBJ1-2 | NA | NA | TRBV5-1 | TGCGCCAGCAGCTTGGAGCGGGGGACCTATGGCTACACCTTC | CASSLERGTYGYTF
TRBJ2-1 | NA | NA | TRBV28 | TGTGCCAGCAGTTTATCGCCGGACAGATACAATGAGCAGTTCTTC | CASSLSPDRYNEQFF
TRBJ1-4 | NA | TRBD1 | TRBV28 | TGTGCCAGCAGCTTAACAGGGGGGGATGAAAAACTGTTTTTT | CASSLTGGDEKLFF
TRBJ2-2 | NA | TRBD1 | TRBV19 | TGTGCCAGTAGTCCGAGACAGGGGTGGACCGGGGAGCTGTTTTTT | CASSPRQGWTGELFF
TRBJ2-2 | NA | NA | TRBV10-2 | TGCGCCAGCAGTGTGGGGGGCACCGGGGAGCTGTTTTTT | CASSVGGTGELFF
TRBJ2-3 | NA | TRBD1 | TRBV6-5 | TGTGCCAGCACTGCGGGACAGGGAGAGGCAGATACGCAGTATTTT | CASTAGQGEADTQYF
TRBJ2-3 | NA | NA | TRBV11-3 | TGTGCCAGCAGCAGGGGACTGGGTGAAGATACGCAGTATTTT | CASSRGLGEDTQYF
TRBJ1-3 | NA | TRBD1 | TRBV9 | TGTGCCAGCAGTTCGAGACAGGGATCGGGAAACACCATATATTTT | CASSSRQGSGNTIYF
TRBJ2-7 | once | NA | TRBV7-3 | TGTGCCAGCAGCTTAATCCCGGGACAAATGTACGAGCAGTACTTC | CASSLIPGQMYEQYF
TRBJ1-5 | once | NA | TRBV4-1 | TGCGCCAGCAGCCAAGGTTCAGGAAGAAATCAGCCCCAGCATTTT | CASSQGSGRNQPQHF
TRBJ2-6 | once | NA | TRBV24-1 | TGTGCCACCAGTGATAAAATTGGCGGGGCCAACGTCCTGACTTTC | CATSDKIGGANVLTF
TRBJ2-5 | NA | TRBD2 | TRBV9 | TGTGCCAGCAGCGTAGAAGTAAAGGGGAGCGGGGGGGCTGAGACCCAGTACTTC | CASSVEVKGSGGAETQYF
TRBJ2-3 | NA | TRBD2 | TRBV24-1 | TGTGCCACCAGTGAGAACCCAAGAGCGGGAAGCACAGATACGCAGTATTTT | CATSENPRAGSTDTQYF
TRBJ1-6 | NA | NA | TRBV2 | TGTGCCAGCAGTGATAGTTTTGGTTCCTATAATTCACCCCTCCACTTT | CASSDSFGSYNSPLHF
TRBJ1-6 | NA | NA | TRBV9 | TGTGCCAGCAGCACGGCAGGATATAATTCACCCCTCCACTTT | CASSTAGYNSPLHF
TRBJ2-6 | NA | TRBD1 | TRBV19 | TGTGCCAGTAGCCTCACAGGGGGGCAAGGGGCCAACGTCCTGACTTTC | CASSLTGGQGANVLTF
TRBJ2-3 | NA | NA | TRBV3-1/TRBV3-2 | TGTGCCAGCAGCCAAGGGAGGGGAGGACGGGGCCATACGCAGTATTTT | CASSQGRGGRGHTQYF
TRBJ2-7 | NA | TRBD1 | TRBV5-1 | TGCGCCAGCAGCTTATCACAGGGGTACGAGCAGTACTTC | CASSLSQGYEQYF
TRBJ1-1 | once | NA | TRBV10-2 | TGCGCCAGTCGACAGGATTGGGACACTGAAGCTTTCTTT | CASRQDWDTEAFF